This is a list of T cell receptor beta chains from one sample in a study of T cell changes during pregnancy in multiple sclerosis. The assay was immunoSEQ multiplex PCR, and TCRdb's table has in-frame clones only and misses some. This table has about 50,000 clones, roughly 94% appearing once. The material was CD4+ T cells from peripheral blood mononuclear cells, obtained in the third trimester of pregnancy. Every receptor here comes from a female donor with multiple sclerosis, enrolled in a pregnancy study. The CDR3 runs from the conserved cysteine through the conserved F or W. The order of the fields is J gene, V gene, CDR3 length, clone size, D gene, CDR3 protein, CDR3 DNA. The D gene is left open where the match is weak. Where a row states a size, it is once, few, many or the class of an expanded clone; other rows omit it.

TRBJ1-6	TRBV19	14	-	-	CASSLDTINSPLHF	TGTGCCAGTAGCCTGGACACAATCAATTCACCCCTCCACTTT
TRBJ2-2	TRBV27	17	-	TRBD2	CASSPVASGVNTGELFF	TGTGCCAGCAGCCCGGTGGCTAGCGGGGTGAACACCGGGGAGCTGTTTTTT
TRBJ2-6	TRBV2	18	-	TRBD1	CASKFGQGASSGANVLTF	TGTGCCAGCAAATTTGGTCAGGGGGCAAGCTCTGGGGCCAACGTCCTGACTTTC
TRBJ2-1	TRBV7-9	16	-	TRBD2	CASSLRGAGEVPEQFF	TGTGCCAGCAGCTTAAGGGGAGCGGGAGAGGTCCCCGAGCAGTTCTTC
TRBJ2-3	TRBV6-1	13	-	-	CASSEVGANTQYF	TGTGCCAGCAGTGAGGTGGGGGCAAATACGCAGTATTTT
TRBJ2-3	TRBV6-1	14	once	TRBD2	CASRAGGQGDTQYF	TGTGCCAGCAGGGCGGGGGGCCAGGGAGATACGCAGTATTTT
TRBJ2-1	TRBV19	14	-	-	CASSSLAWSPEQFF	TGTGCCAGTAGTTCTCTAGCGTGGAGTCCTGAGCAGTTCTTC
TRBJ1-2	TRBV29-1	16	-	TRBD1	CIGGNSRDRVNYGYTF	TGCATAGGGGGGAATTCCCGGGACAGGGTGAACTATGGCTACACCTTC
TRBJ2-1	TRBV28	14	-	-	CASNRLAAYNEQFF	TGTGCCAGCAACCGGCTAGCCGCGTACAATGAGCAGTTCTTC
TRBJ2-1	TRBV23-1	18	-	TRBD2	CASSQSDFGRGAGNEQFF	TGCGCCAGCAGTCAATCGGATTTTGGGCGGGGGGCCGGAAATGAGCAGTTCTTC
TRBJ2-5	TRBV7-3	13	-	TRBD2	CASSLKRGETQYF	TGTGCCAGCAGCTTAAAGCGGGGGGAGACCCAGTACTTC
TRBJ2-7	TRBV5-1	18	-	-	CASSFLPTGSISSYEQYF	TGCGCCAGCAGCTTCCTACCCACAGGGTCTATTTCGTCCTACGAGCAGTACTTC
TRBJ1-4	TRBV7-8	16	-	-	CASSLDFPGMGEKLFF	TGTGCCAGCAGCTTAGATTTTCCGGGGATGGGAGAAAAACTGTTTTTT
TRBJ2-1	TRBV18	15	once	TRBD2	CASSPQAGGRNEQFF	TGTGCCAGCTCACCACAAGCGGGGGGGCGCAATGAGCAGTTCTTC
TRBJ2-4	TRBV6-1	12	-	TRBD1	CASTTGQGAIYF	TGTGCCAGCACCACCGGACAGGGGGCTATTTACTTC
TRBJ1-4	TRBV19	13	-	-	CASSIVKQEKLFF	TGTGCCAGTAGTATAGTGAAACAGGAAAAACTGTTTTTT
TRBJ2-1	TRBV18	16	-	-	CARHRPQDSSYNEQFF	TGTGCCAGACACCGGCCCCAGGACTCCTCCTACAATGAGCAGTTCTTC
TRBJ2-3	TRBV7-8	15	-	TRBD2	CASSPLAVNTDTQYF	TGTGCCAGCAGCCCCCTAGCGGTTAACACAGATACGCAGTATTTT
TRBJ1-1	TRBV5-1	16	-	-	CASSLGRRLMNTEAFF	TGCGCCAGCAGCTTGGGACGGAGGCTCATGAACACTGAAGCTTTCTTT
TRBJ1-1	TRBV19	13	-	-	CASSIQMNTEAFF	TGTGCCAGTAGTATACAGATGAACACTGAAGCTTTCTTT
TRBJ2-5	TRBV5-6	14	-	-	CASSRGPVEETQYF	TGTGCCAGCAGCCGCGGCCCGGTGGAAGAGACCCAGTACTTC
TRBJ2-3	TRBV29-1	14	-	TRBD1	CSVKDRGLTDTQYF	TGCAGCGTTAAGGACAGGGGGCTTACAGATACGCAGTATTTT
TRBJ1-5	TRBV21-1	16	-	-	CASSKERDRADQPQHF	TGTGCCAGCAGCAAAGAAAGGGACAGGGCCGATCAGCCCCAGCATTTT
TRBJ2-2	TRBV18	16	-	TRBD1	CASSPTRTGDTGELFF	TGTGCCAGCTCACCTACCAGGACAGGGGACACCGGGGAGCTGTTTTTT
TRBJ1-2	TRBV28	16	-	TRBD1	CASSLRGQTSNYGYTF	TGTGCCAGCAGTTTGCGGGGACAGACCTCTAACTATGGCTACACCTTC
TRBJ2-7	TRBV2	13	-	TRBD2	CASSLREDHEQYF	TGTGCCAGCAGTTTGCGGGAGGACCACGAGCAGTACTTC
TRBJ1-5	TRBV28	17	-	TRBD1	CASSFVGTGGSNQPQHF	TGTGCCAGCAGTTTCGTAGGGACAGGGGGTAGCAATCAGCCCCAGCATTTT
TRBJ2-7	TRBV11-3	12	-	-	CASSPREVEQYF	TGTGCCAGCAGCCCGCGTGAGGTCGAGCAGTACTTC
TRBJ2-3	TRBV9	17	-	-	CASSVGRGNQRGDTQYF	TGTGCCAGCAGCGTAGGCAGGGGAAACCAAAGAGGAGATACGCAGTATTTT
TRBJ1-1	TRBV11-2	14	-	-	CASSLQQRNTEAFF	TGTGCCAGCAGCTTACAACAGAGGAACACTGAAGCTTTCTTT
TRBJ2-1	TRBV7-9	18	-	TRBD2	CAGNRGPATSGGYNEQFF	TGTGCCGGTAACAGGGGACCAGCTACTAGCGGGGGCTACAATGAGCAGTTCTTC
TRBJ1-1	TRBV2	14	few	-	CASSEVVANTEAFF	TGTGCCAGCAGCGAAGTTGTAGCGAACACTGAAGCTTTCTTT
TRBJ1-1	TRBV5-1	14	-	-	CASSSRAGAPEAFF	TGCGCCAGCAGCTCGAGGGCCGGAGCCCCCGAAGCTTTCTTT
TRBJ2-1	TRBV6-4	16	-	TRBD1	CASRIKPGQGYNEQFF	TGTGCCAGCAGAATAAAACCGGGACAGGGTTACAATGAGCAGTTCTTC
TRBJ2-1	TRBV28	13	-	TRBD2	CASSASGTNEQFF	TGTGCCAGCAGCGCTAGCGGGACGAATGAGCAGTTCTTC
TRBJ2-2	TRBV6-5	16	-	TRBD1	CASSSAGQGNTGELFF	TGTGCCAGCAGTTCCGCGGGACAGGGTAACACCGGGGAGCTGTTTTTT
TRBJ1-1	TRBV27	16	once	TRBD1	CASSLGQAGVNTEAFF	TGTGCCAGCAGTCTGGGACAGGCAGGGGTGAACACTGAAGCTTTCTTT
TRBJ1-1	TRBV5-1	13	-	-	CASSLGGDTEAFF	TGCGCCAGCAGCTTGGGGGGAGACACTGAAGCTTTCTTT
TRBJ2-3	TRBV5-1	17	-	-	CASSLEGGAQGTDTQYF	TGCGCCAGCAGCTTGGAGGGGGGGGCGCAAGGCACAGATACGCAGTATTTT
TRBJ1-5	TRBV15	16	-	-	CATSRGWGGNNQPQHF	TGTGCCACCAGCAGAGGATGGGGAGGTAATAATCAGCCCCAGCATTTT
TRBJ1-6	TRBV7-2	14	-	-	CASSFGSYNSPLHF	TGTGCCAGCAGCTTCGGCTCCTATAATTCACCCCTCCACTTT
TRBJ2-5	TRBV2	14	-	TRBD1	CASNRGTGAETQYF	TGTGCCAGCAATAGGGGGACAGGGGCGGAGACCCAGTACTTC